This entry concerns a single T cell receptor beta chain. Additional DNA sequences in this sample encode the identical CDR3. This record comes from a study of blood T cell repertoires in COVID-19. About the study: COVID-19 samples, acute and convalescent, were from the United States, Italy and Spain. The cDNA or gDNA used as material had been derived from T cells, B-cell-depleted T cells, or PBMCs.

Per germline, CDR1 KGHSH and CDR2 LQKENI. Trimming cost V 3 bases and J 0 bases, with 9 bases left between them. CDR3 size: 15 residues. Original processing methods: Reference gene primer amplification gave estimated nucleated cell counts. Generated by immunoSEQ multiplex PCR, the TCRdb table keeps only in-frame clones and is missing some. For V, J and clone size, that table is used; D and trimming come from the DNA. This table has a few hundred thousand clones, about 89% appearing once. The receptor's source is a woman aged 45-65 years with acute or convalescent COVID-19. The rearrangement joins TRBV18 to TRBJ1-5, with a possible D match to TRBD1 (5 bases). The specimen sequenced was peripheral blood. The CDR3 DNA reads TGTGCCAGCTCACCGCGGGGGAATAGCAATCAGCCCCAGCATTTT. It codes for CASSPRGNSNQPQHF.